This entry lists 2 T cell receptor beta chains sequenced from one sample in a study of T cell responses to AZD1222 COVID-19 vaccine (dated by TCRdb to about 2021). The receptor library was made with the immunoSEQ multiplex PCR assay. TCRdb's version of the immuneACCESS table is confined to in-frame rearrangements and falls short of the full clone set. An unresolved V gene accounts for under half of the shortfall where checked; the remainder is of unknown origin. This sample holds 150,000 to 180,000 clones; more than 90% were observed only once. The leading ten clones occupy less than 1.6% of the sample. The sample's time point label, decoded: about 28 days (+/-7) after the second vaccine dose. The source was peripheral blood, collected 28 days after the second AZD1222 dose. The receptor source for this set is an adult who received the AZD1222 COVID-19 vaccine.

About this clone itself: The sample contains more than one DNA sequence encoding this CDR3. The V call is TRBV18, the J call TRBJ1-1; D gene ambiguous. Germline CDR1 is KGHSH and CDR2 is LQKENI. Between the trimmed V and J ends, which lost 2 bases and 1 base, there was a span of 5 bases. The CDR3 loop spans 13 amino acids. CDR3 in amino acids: CASSPGQNTEAFF. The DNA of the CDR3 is TGTGCCAGCTCACCAGGCCAGAACACTGAAGCTTTCTTT. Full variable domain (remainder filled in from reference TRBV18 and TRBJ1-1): NAGVMQNPRHLVRRRGQEARLRCSPMKGHSHVYWYRQLPEEGLKFMVYLQKENIIDESGMPKERFSAEFPKEGPSILRIQQVVRGDSAAYFCASSPGQNTEAFFGQGTRLTVV.

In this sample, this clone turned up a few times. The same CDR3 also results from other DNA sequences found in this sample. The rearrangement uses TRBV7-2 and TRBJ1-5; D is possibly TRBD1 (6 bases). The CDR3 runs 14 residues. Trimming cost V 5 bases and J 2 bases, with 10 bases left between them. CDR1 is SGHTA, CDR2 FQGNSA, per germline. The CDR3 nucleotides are TGTGCCAGCAGCCGGGGGGGCGGCAATCAGCCCCAGCATTTT. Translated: CASSRGGGNQPQHF.